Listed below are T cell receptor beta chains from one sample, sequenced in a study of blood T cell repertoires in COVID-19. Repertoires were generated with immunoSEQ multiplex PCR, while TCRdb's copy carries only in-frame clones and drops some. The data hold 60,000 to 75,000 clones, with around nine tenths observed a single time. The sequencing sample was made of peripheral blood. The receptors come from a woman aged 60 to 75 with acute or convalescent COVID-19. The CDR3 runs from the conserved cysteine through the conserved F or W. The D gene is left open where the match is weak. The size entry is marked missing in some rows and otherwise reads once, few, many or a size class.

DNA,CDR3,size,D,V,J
TGTGCCAGCAGCCCAAATAATCAGCCCCAGCATTTT,CASSPNNQPQHF,NA,NA,TRBV28,TRBJ1-5
TGTGCCAGCTCACCGTCGGCAGGGGACCAGCCCCAGCATTTT,CASSPSAGDQPQHF,NA,NA,TRBV18,TRBJ1-5
TGCAGCGGTCAACACCCGCAGGGCGGTGAAGCTTTCTTT,CSGQHPQGGEAFF,NA,NA,TRBV29-1,TRBJ1-1
TGTGCCTGGAGTGAGGGACTAGCGGGGGGGCAGGTAGATACGCAGTATTTT,CAWSEGLAGGQVDTQYF,NA,TRBD2,TRBV30,TRBJ2-3
TGTGCCAGCAGCGCCCACAGGGGTGGAATCACTGAAGCTTTCTTT,CASSAHRGGITEAFF,NA,TRBD1,TRBV4-2,TRBJ1-1
TGTGCCACCAGCAGAGGAGCGGGGGATACCTACAATGAGCAGTTCTTC,CATSRGAGDTYNEQFF,NA,TRBD2,TRBV15,TRBJ2-1
TGTGCCACTAGGGGCGACAGGGCGGCAGATACGCAGTATTTT,CATRGDRAADTQYF,few,TRBD1,TRBV5-8,TRBJ2-3
TGTGCCAGCAGTGTAAACAGGGGGGGAGGAAAACTGTTTTTT,CASSVNRGGGKLFF,NA,TRBD1,TRBV2,TRBJ1-4
TGTGCCAGCAGTTTTCTTCAGGGTGGAGGGGAAAAACTGTTTTTT,CASSFLQGGGEKLFF,NA,NA,TRBV28,TRBJ1-4
TGTGCCAGCAGCGGAACAGGGACTGAAGCTTTCTTT,CASSGTGTEAFF,NA,NA,TRBV2,TRBJ1-1
TGTGCCAGCAAGGAAAACTACTCTGGAAACACCATATATTTT,CASKENYSGNTIYF,few,NA,TRBV2,TRBJ1-3
TGTGCCAGCAGCTCCTCGGGGGAACCGAACTATGGCTACACCTTC,CASSSSGEPNYGYTF,NA,NA,TRBV5-5,TRBJ1-2
TGTGCCAGCAGCCCCCGACAGGGAGTGAACACTGAAGCTTTCTTT,CASSPRQGVNTEAFF,many,TRBD1,TRBV5-5,TRBJ1-1
TGCAGCGTTGTAGAAGGGGACTCGGCTTTTACAGATACGCAGTATTTT,CSVVEGDSAFTDTQYF,NA,NA,TRBV29-1,TRBJ2-3
TGTGCCAGTACCAAACAAGCAGGGAACACTGAAGCTTTCTTT,CASTKQAGNTEAFF,NA,NA,TRBV19,TRBJ1-1
TGTGCCAGCAGTGTAGGGGAGGGATACACCATATATTTT,CASSVGEGYTIYF,NA,NA,TRBV25-1,TRBJ1-3
TGTGCCAGCAGTTCATTCAGGGGGTCCTACGAGCAGTACTTC,CASSSFRGSYEQYF,few,TRBD1,TRBV6-2/TRBV6-3,TRBJ2-7
TGTGCCAGCCGGCCGACAGGGGACCAATACGAGCAGTTCTTC,CASRPTGDQYEQFF,NA,TRBD1,TRBV6-4,TRBJ2-1
TGCGCCAGCAGCCAGGAGGGGAATATCTATGGCTACACCTTC,CASSQEGNIYGYTF,few,NA,TRBV4-1,TRBJ1-2
TGTGCCTGGAGTGTAGGACTAGGGCGAAACACCATATATTTT,CAWSVGLGRNTIYF,NA,NA,TRBV30,TRBJ1-3
TGTGCCAGCAGCCAAGGACAGGGGATCGGCTACACCTTC,CASSQGQGIGYTF,NA,TRBD1,TRBV14,TRBJ1-2
TGTGCCAGCAGTACTACAAACACCGGGGAGCTGTTTTTT,CASSTTNTGELFF,NA,NA,TRBV12-3/TRBV12-4,TRBJ2-2
TGTGCCAGCAGCCCGGGGGTAGGGGAGAACACTGAAGCTTTCTTT,CASSPGVGENTEAFF,NA,NA,TRBV4-2,TRBJ1-1
TGTGCCTGGAGTGCCGGGACTATGAACACTGAAGCTTTCTTT,CAWSAGTMNTEAFF,NA,NA,TRBV30,TRBJ1-1
TGTGCCAGCAGCCAAAGACTAGCGGGGGCCCCAGATACGCAGTATTTT,CASSQRLAGAPDTQYF,NA,TRBD2,TRBV5-4,TRBJ2-3
TGTGCCAGCAGCTTTATTGGGGGCCCGACCACAGATACGCAGTATTTT,CASSFIGGPTTDTQYF,NA,NA,TRBV7-6,TRBJ2-3
TGTGCCAGCAGCCTGGCGACCGACTACTATGGCTACACCTTC,CASSLATDYYGYTF,NA,NA,TRBV5-4,TRBJ1-2
TGTGCCAGCAGCCAAAATAGCGGGGGGCGTGGAGGGCAGTTCTTC,CASSQNSGGRGGQFF,NA,TRBD2,TRBV4-2,TRBJ2-1
TGTGCCAGTACCTGGGACATCGGGAGCAATCAGCCCCAGCATTTT,CASTWDIGSNQPQHF,once,NA,TRBV19,TRBJ1-5
TGTGCCACCAGTTCTGGGCTAGCGGGGGGCATACACAATGAGCAGTTCTTC,CATSSGLAGGIHNEQFF,NA,TRBD2,TRBV24-1,TRBJ2-1
TGTGCCAGCAGCTTAGGACTAGCCCAAGAGACCCAGTACTTC,CASSLGLAQETQYF,NA,TRBD2,TRBV7-3,TRBJ2-5
TGTGCCAGCAGCACGTGGACAGGCGTAGGGAAAACTAATGAAAAACTGTTTTTT,CASSTWTGVGKTNEKLFF,NA,TRBD1,TRBV7-9,TRBJ1-4
TGTGCCAGTAGTATCGAGGATAGCTCCTACAATGAGCAGTTCTTC,CASSIEDSSYNEQFF,NA,NA,TRBV19,TRBJ2-1
TGTGCCAGCAGCGTAGAGGGGACTAGCGGGGCGAGCTCCTACAATGAGCAGTTCTTC,CASSVEGTSGASSYNEQFF,NA,TRBD2,TRBV9,TRBJ2-1
TGCGCCAGCAGCTGGGCGAAGGAAGAGACCCAGTACTTC,CASSWAKEETQYF,NA,NA,TRBV5-1,TRBJ2-5
TGTGCCAGCAAGCGTGGCGGAACAGATACGCAGTATTTT,CASKRGGTDTQYF,NA,NA,TRBV6-5,TRBJ2-3
TGTGCCAGCAGCCAAGACACGGGGGCTAGCGGACAAGAGACCCAGTACTTC,CASSQDTGASGQETQYF,NA,NA,TRBV4-2,TRBJ2-5
TGTGCCAGCAGCTCCACCCCGGACAGGGGGAACACCGGGGAGCTGTTTTTT,CASSSTPDRGNTGELFF,NA,TRBD1,TRBV7-8,TRBJ2-2
TGTGCCAGCAGCTTAGATCAGGGGGCAGATTCACCCCTCCACTTT,CASSLDQGADSPLHF,NA,TRBD1,TRBV7-8,TRBJ1-6
TGTGCCAGCAGCTTCACTAGCGGGGGGGCTAGAACCGGGGAGCTGTTTTTT,CASSFTSGGARTGELFF,NA,TRBD2,TRBV9,TRBJ2-2
TGTGCCATCGTCAGGGACAGGGATCAAGAGACCCAGTACTTC,CAIVRDRDQETQYF,NA,TRBD1,TRBV7-9,TRBJ2-5
TGTGCCAGCAGTTACGGCAGGGGTGTCACTGAAGCTTTCTTT,CASSYGRGVTEAFF,NA,NA,TRBV6-5,TRBJ1-1
TGTGCCAGCAGCTTAATTACAGGGGTCTCTGGAAACACCATATATTTT,CASSLITGVSGNTIYF,NA,TRBD1,TRBV7-9,TRBJ1-3
TGCGCCAGCTGTTCGGGACAGGGGGCGATTTTGGGTACGGAAAAACTGTTTTTT,CASCSGQGAILGTEKLFF,NA,TRBD1,TRBV5-1,TRBJ1-4
TGTGCCAGCCGAGAGGGACTAGCGGGATTTAACACAGATACGCAGTATTTT,CASREGLAGFNTDTQYF,NA,TRBD2,TRBV2,TRBJ2-3
TGTGCCAGCACCCTCGGGGGTTACGAGCAGTACTTC,CASTLGGYEQYF,NA,NA,TRBV2,TRBJ2-7
TGTGCCAGCAGACGCCACAGGGGTGGTCAGCCCCAGCATTTT,CASRRHRGGQPQHF,NA,TRBD1,TRBV28,TRBJ1-5
TGTGCCAGCAGTTTCAGGGTCGCAACTAATGAAAAACTGTTTTTT,CASSFRVATNEKLFF,NA,NA,TRBV27,TRBJ1-4
TGTGCCAGCAGGGAAGGAAAGTGGTTGGGACAGGGGTACAATGAGCAGTTCTTC,CASREGKWLGQGYNEQFF,NA,TRBD1,TRBV6-1,TRBJ2-1
TGTGCCAGCAGCGCTCTCCGGGGGGATCGCAAGTATTTT,CASSALRGDRKYF,NA,TRBD2,TRBV9,TRBJ2-3
TGTGCCAGCCGCGATGAGGGGGCGTCGAACACCGGGGAGCTGTTTTTT,CASRDEGASNTGELFF,NA,TRBD1,TRBV2,TRBJ2-2
TGTGCCAGCAGGACGACCCGGACAGGAAACTATGGCTACACCTTC,CASRTTRTGNYGYTF,once,TRBD1,TRBV2,TRBJ1-2
TGTGCCAGCCGAGAACAGGGGGCCACCGGGGAGCTGTTTTTT,CASREQGATGELFF,NA,TRBD1,TRBV7-8,TRBJ2-2
TGTGCCAGCAGCCCGTACACCGGGGAGCTGTTTTTT,CASSPYTGELFF,few,NA,TRBV14,TRBJ2-2
TGTGCCAGCAGACAGGACAGAATTAATGAAAAACTGTTTTTT,CASRQDRINEKLFF,NA,NA,TRBV6-5,TRBJ1-4